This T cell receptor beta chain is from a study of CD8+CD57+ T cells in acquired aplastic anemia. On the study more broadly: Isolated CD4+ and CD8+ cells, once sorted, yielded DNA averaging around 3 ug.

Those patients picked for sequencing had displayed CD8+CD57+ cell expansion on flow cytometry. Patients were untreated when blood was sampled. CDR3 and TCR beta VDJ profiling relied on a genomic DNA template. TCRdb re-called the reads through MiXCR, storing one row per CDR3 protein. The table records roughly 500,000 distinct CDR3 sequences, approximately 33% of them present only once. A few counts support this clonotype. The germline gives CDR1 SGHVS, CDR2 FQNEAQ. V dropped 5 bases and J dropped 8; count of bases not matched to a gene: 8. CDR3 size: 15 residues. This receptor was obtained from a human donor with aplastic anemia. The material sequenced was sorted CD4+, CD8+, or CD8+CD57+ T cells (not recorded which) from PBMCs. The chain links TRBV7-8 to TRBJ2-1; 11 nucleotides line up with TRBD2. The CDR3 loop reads CASSALGTSGDEQFF. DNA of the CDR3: TGTGCCAGCAGCGCCCTCGGGACTAGCGGCGATGAGCAGTTCTTC.